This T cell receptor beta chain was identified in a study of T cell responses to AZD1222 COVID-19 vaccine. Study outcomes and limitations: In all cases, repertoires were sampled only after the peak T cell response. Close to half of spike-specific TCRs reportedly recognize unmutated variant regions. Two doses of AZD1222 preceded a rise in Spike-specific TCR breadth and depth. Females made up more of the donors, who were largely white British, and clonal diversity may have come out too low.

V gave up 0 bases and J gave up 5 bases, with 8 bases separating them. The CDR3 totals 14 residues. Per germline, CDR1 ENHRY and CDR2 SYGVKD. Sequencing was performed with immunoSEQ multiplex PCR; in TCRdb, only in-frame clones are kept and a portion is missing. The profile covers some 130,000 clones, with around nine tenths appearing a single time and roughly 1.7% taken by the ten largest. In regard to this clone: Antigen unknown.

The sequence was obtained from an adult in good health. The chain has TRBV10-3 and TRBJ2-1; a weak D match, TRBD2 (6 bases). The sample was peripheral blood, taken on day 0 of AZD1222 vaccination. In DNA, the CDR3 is TGTGCCATCAGTGAGTCCCTAGCGAACAATGAGCAGTTCTTC. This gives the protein CAISESLANNEQFF.